These 31 T cell receptor beta chains came from one sample sequenced in a study of control samples from healthy donors and cancer patients. The assay was immunoSEQ multiplex PCR, and TCRdb's table has in-frame clones only and misses some. The data show some 170,000 clones, nearly 96% seen once. Sequencing was carried out using blood. The receptors shown here come from a woman aged 25 to 45 in good health.

The V call is TRBV7-3, the J call TRBJ2-2; 7 nucleotides align to TRBD1. Germline V gene sequence: CDR1 SGHTA, CDR2 FQGTGA. There are 14 residues in the CDR3. The junction had 4 bases not matched to a gene; V was cut back by 4 bases and J by 5 bases. The CDR3 protein is CASSSTGVTGELFF. The CDR3 DNA reads TGTGCCAGCAGCTCAACAGGGGTGACCGGGGAGCTGTTTTTT.

The CDR3 region has the DNA TGCGCCAGCAGCATAATGGCGGGGGGGCTGAATGAGCAGTTCTTC. Residues: CASSIMAGGLNEQFF. The chain joins TRBV5-1 to TRBJ2-1; 9 positions match TRBD2. CDR1 and CDR2 from the germline V gene are SGHRS and YFSETQ. This CDR3 is 15 amino acids long. Unmatched junction bases numbered 9, after V lost 4 bases and J lost 7 bases.

This sequence joins TRBV2 and TRBJ1-5, with a possible D match to TRBD1 (5 bases). Germline V CDR1 and CDR2: SNHLY, FYNNEI. This CDR3 is built from 13 residues. V lost 1 base, J lost 11 bases, and 12 bases lay in between. Written as DNA, the CDR3 is TGTGCCAGCAGTGAAGTATTGTGGGGGGCCCAGCATTTT. It codes for CASSEVLWGAQHF.

The chain combines TRBV24-1 with TRBJ2-2; D is ambiguous. The CDR3 has 14 residues. CDR1 KGHDR and CDR2 SFDVKD come from the germline V gene. Between the trimmed V and J ends, which lost 5 bases and 3 bases, there was a span of 9 bases. The CDR3, as DNA: TGTGCCACCAGTGTAACTGGGCACACCGGGGAGCTGTTTTTT. This sequence encodes CATSVTGHTGELFF.

The J gene is TRBJ2-3, the V gene TRBV7-9, with unresolved D. The CDR3 has 15 residues. The ends were cut back, 5 bases at V and 0 bases at J, with 12 bases in the middle. The germline gives CDR1 SEHNR, CDR2 FQNEAQ (reference sequence). The CDR3 DNA is TGTGCCAGCAGCCAGGACGGTTCTAGCACAGATACGCAGTATTTT. This sequence encodes CASSQDGSSTDTQYF.

The J gene is TRBJ2-1, the V gene TRBV14; 11 bases line up with TRBD2. Losses at the gene ends were 0 bases for V and 6 bases for J; bases not matched to a gene: 10. The length of the CDR3 is 18 residues. Germline CDR1 SGHDN, CDR2 FVKESK. In DNA form, the CDR3 reads TGTGCCAGCAGCCAAGATTCCTCCCCTAGCGGGGGGTTCAATGAGCAGTTCTTC. As protein: CASSQDSSPSGGFNEQFF.

The chain couples TRBV4-2 to TRBJ2-7; D is unclear. Trimming took off 0 bases at V and 1 base at J, with 13 bases between the two ends. This CDR3 region has 16 residues. From germline, CDR1 is LGHNA and CDR2 YNFKEQ. CDR3 bases: TGTGCCAGCAGCCAAGATGGCCCAGGACCATCCTACGAGCAGTACTTC. The encoded protein is CASSQDGPGPSYEQYF.

The J gene is TRBJ2-2, the V gene TRBV5-4, with D perhaps matching TRBD1 (5 bases). The germline V gene encodes CDR1 SGHNT and CDR2 YYREEE (reference sequence). There are 14 residues in the CDR3. Trimming cost V 4 bases and J 4 bases, with 11 bases left between them. The CDR3 is CASSQTESTGELFF. The CDR3 coding sequence is TGTGCCAGCAGCCAGACAGAATCCACCGGGGAGCTGTTTTTT.

The CDR3 spells CASSVAPGLDGNTIYF. The CDR3 DNA reads as TGTGCCAGCAGCGTAGCTCCGGGATTGGATGGAAACACCATATATTTT. The V call is TRBV9, the J call TRBJ1-3; no firm D call. V lost 0 bases and J lost 3, with 13 bases in between. The CDR3 consists of 16 residues. The V gene's germline CDR1 is SGDLS and CDR2 YYNGEE. Supplemented by reference TRBV9 and TRBJ1-3, the full variable domain reads DSGVTQTPKHLITATGQRVTLRCSPRSGDLSVYWYQQSLDQGLQFLIQYYNGEERAKGNILERFSAQQFPDLHSELNLSSLELGDSALYFCASSVAPGLDGNTIYFGEGSWLTVV.

This clone was seen a handful of times. The CDR3 region has the DNA TGTGCCAGCAGTGAAGCCCCGCCCAGGAACATTCAGTACTTC. This sequence encodes CASSEAPPRNIQYF. V and J are TRBV2 and TRBJ2-4; D ambiguous. Looked up from germline, CDR1 is SNHLY and CDR2 is FYNNEI. V lost 0 bases and J lost 7, with 10 bases in between. This CDR3 region has 14 residues.

This clone occurred once. This chain links TRBV11-2 with TRBJ2-2, with TRBD1 as a possible D gene (5 bases). Trimming removed 5 bases at V and 4 bases at J, with 14 bases between. The CDR3 runs 15 residues. Per the germline V gene, CDR1 is SGHAT and CDR2 is FQNNGV. CDR3 sequence (DNA): TGTGCCAGCAGCCTCAGACAGACTTCCACCGGGGAGCTGTTTTTT. Amino acids: CASSLRQTSTGELFF.

This chain joins TRBV9 and TRBJ1-6; no firm D call. Trimming pared 0 bases from V and 6 bases from J, leaving 4 bases between. CDR1 SGDLS and CDR2 YYNGEE come from the germline V gene. CDR3 length: 13 amino acids. The CDR3 DNA reads TGTGCCAGCAGCGTAGTTGGTAATTCACCCCTCCACTTT. Translation: CASSVVGNSPLHF. The full variable domain, completed using reference TRBV9 and TRBJ1-6, is DSGVTQTPKHLITATGQRVTLRCSPRSGDLSVYWYQQSLDQGLQFLIQYYNGEERAKGNILERFSAQQFPDLHSELNLSSLELGDSALYFCASSVVGNSPLHFGNGTRLTVT.

This rearrangement joins TRBV19 to TRBJ2-1; 10 positions match TRBD2. V lost 6 bases, J lost 7 bases, and 15 bases stayed unmatched. CDR3 length equals 17 residues. Germline values: CDR1 LNHDA, CDR2 SQIVND (reference sequence). Written as DNA, the CDR3 is TGTGCCAGTAGCTCCCCCCACCTAGCGGGAGTCAGTAATGAGCAGTTCTTC. Protein product: CASSSPHLAGVSNEQFF.

The chain carries TRBV25-1 and TRBJ1-2, with 8 bases fitting TRBD1. Germline-derived CDR1 and CDR2 are MGHDK and SYGVNS. V lost 4 bases and J lost 0; bases outside the gene matches: 10. The CDR3 totals 17 residues. The CDR3 reads CASSGESSGGSNYGYTF. The CDR3 coding sequence is TGTGCCAGCAGTGGCGAATCCTCAGGGGGCTCTAACTATGGCTACACCTTC.

The chain has TRBV11-3 and TRBJ2-4, with D unresolved. This CDR3 is built from 12 residues. CDR1 SGHNT and CDR2 YENEEA come from the germline V gene. The V end was cut by 1 base, the J end by 5 bases, with 3 bases between. CDR3 in DNA: TGTGCCAGCAGCTTAGGACAAAACATTCAGTACTTC. Translated, it gives CASSLGQNIQYF.

This clone occurred once. V is TRBV6-4 and J is TRBJ2-1; 10 bases are shared with TRBD1. Germline CDR1 is MRHNA and CDR2 is SNTAGT. This CDR3 region has 15 residues. V trimming: 6 bases; J trimming: 9 bases; junction bases outside the gene matches: 11. The CDR3 sequence: CASSPGTGEVSEQFF. CDR3 in DNA: TGTGCCAGCAGCCCGGGGACAGGGGAAGTTAGTGAGCAGTTCTTC.

This chain's CDR3 is CASSLGTFGETTGELFF. In DNA form, the CDR3 reads TGCGCCAGCAGCTTGGGTACGTTCGGGGAGACCACCGGGGAGCTGTTTTTT. This chain links TRBV5-1 with TRBJ2-2; TRBD2 is a possible D gene (5 bases). Trimming took 0 bases from V and 4 from J, leaving 16 bases between them. This CDR3 spans 17 amino acids. Germline V gives CDR1 SGHRS, CDR2 YFSETQ.

V usage is TRBV7-3 and J usage is TRBJ2-3, with no clear D. Germline V gene data show CDR1 as SGHTA and CDR2 as FQGTGA. The CDR3 runs to 16 residues. Trimming took 1 base from V and 1 from J, leaving 12 bases between them. The CDR3 protein is CASSLMGKGRTDTQYF. CDR3 in DNA: TGTGCCAGCAGCTTAATGGGAAAGGGCCGCACAGATACGCAGTATTTT.

This chain joins TRBV9 and TRBJ2-5; no clear D gene. Germline V gene data show CDR1 as SGDLS and CDR2 as YYNGEE. Trimming pared 4 bases from V and 4 bases from J, leaving 14 bases between. The CDR3 has 14 amino acids. The CDR3 is CASSFSAVSETQYF. The CDR3 DNA follows: TGTGCCAGCAGCTTTTCAGCCGTCTCAGAGACCCAGTACTTC.

J is TRBJ1-6 and V is TRBV5-1, with D unclear. Germline CDR1 and CDR2: SGHRS and YFSETQ. This CDR3 has 13 residues. V lost 0 bases, J lost 9 bases, and 7 bases lay in between. The CDR3 region is CASSLAVSSPLHF. The CDR3 nucleotides are TGCGCCAGCAGCTTGGCCGTGAGTTCACCCCTCCACTTT.

The V and J genes are TRBV7-9 and TRBJ1-1; D gene ambiguous. The CDR3 sequence is 14 residues long. V was cut by 3 bases and J by 5 bases, with 13 bases left in between. Germline CDR1 and CDR2: SEHNR and FQNEAQ (reference sequence). As DNA, the CDR3 is TGTGCCAGCAGCTTTAGAGGAATTAGAACTGAAGCTTTCTTT. Translated, it gives CASSFRGIRTEAFF.

The chain links TRBV28 to TRBJ1-3; 11 nucleotides line up with TRBD1. The V gene end was trimmed by 3 bases and the J gene end by 8 bases; junction bases not matched to a gene: 12. Germline V CDR1 and CDR2: MDHEN, SYDVKM. The CDR3 loop spans 17 amino acids. CDR3 nucleotides: TGTGCCAGCAGTTTCAGTGGACAGGGGGCGCGTCGGGACACCATATATTTT. It is translated as CASSFSGQGARRDTIYF. Combining the CDR3 with reference TRBV28 and TRBJ1-3 gives the whole variable domain DVKVTQSSRYLVKRTGEKVFLECVQDMDHENMFWYRQDPGLGLRLIYFSYDVKMKEKGDIPEGYSVSREKKERFSLILESASTNQTSMYLCASSFSGQGARRDTIYFGEGSWLTVV.

The chain is built from TRBV3-1 (or the pseudogene TRBV3-2) and TRBJ2-5; no definite D call. The CDR3 sequence is 12 residues long. From germline, CDR1 is LGHDT and CDR2 YNNKEL (reference sequence). The germline V and J ends were trimmed by 0 bases and 6 bases, with 5 bases remaining between them. This CDR3 reads CASSQDPKTQYF. CDR3 DNA sequence: TGTGCCAGCAGCCAAGATCCGAAGACCCAGTACTTC.

This chain connects TRBV30 to TRBJ1-1; TRBD1 might be the D (5 bases). The CDR3 runs 13 residues. V was pared by 0 bases and J by 11 bases, with 16 bases between. CDR1 and CDR2 from the germline V gene are GTSNPN and SVGIG (reference sequence). The CDR3 reads CAWSVRSGLRAFF. CDR3 sequence (DNA): TGTGCCTGGAGTGTACGGTCAGGGTTACGCGCTTTCTTT.

This rearrangement joins TRBV7-8 to TRBJ1-5; D may be TRBD1 (6 bases). Trimming pared 6 bases from V and 4 bases from J, leaving 16 bases between. CDR3 length equals 15 residues. The germline V gene encodes CDR1 SGHVS and CDR2 FQNEAQ. CDR3 protein: CASSPRGPLNQPQHF. CDR3 nucleotides: TGTGCCAGCAGTCCCAGGGGACCACTTAATCAGCCCCAGCATTTT.

This sequence joins TRBV7-8 and TRBJ2-3, with D possibly being TRBD1 (5 bases). Germline-derived CDR1 and CDR2 are SGHVS and FQNEAQ. Trimming took off 5 bases at V and 1 base at J, with 16 bases between the two ends. The CDR3 extends over 16 amino acids. The CDR3 region has the DNA TGTGCCAGCAGCATCCGCCGGGCCAGGGGCACAGATACGCAGTATTTT. Protein product: CASSIRRARGTDTQYF.

This chain joins TRBV13 and TRBJ1-6; TRBD1 matches at 9 bases. Losses at the gene ends were 4 bases for V and 7 bases for J; bases not matched to a gene: 2. From germline, CDR1 is PRHDT and CDR2 FYEKMQ (reference sequence). CDR3 length: 14 residues. CDR3 sequence reads: CASSYGQGNSPLHF. CDR3 coding DNA: TGTGCCAGCAGCTACGGACAGGGGAATTCACCCCTCCACTTT.

The chain carries TRBV11-2 and TRBJ2-7; a weak D match, TRBD1 (6 bases). This CDR3 region has 15 residues. Trimming left V 4 bases short and J 3 bases short, with 16 bases between. Germline V gene data show CDR1 as SGHAT and CDR2 as FQNNGV. CDR3 DNA: TGTGCCAGCAGCTCAGACGGGACACCGGGCTACGAGCAGTACTTC. This sequence encodes CASSSDGTPGYEQYF.

As concerns this clone: Other nucleotide sequences from this sample produce the same CDR3. V usage is TRBV28 and J usage is TRBJ1-2; a possible D gene is TRBD1 (5 bases). The CDR3 has 12 amino acids. The germline gives CDR1 MDHEN, CDR2 SYDVKM. Trimming took 2 bases from V and 4 from J, leaving 5 bases between them. In nucleotides, the CDR3 is TGTGCCAGCAGTTTAGGGGGCTATGGCTACACCTTC. It yields the protein CASSLGGYGYTF.

The rearrangement uses TRBV5-1 and TRBJ2-3; no reliable D call. CDR1 is SGHRS, CDR2 YFSETQ, per germline. The germline V and J ends were trimmed by 0 bases and 3 bases, with 2 bases remaining between them. CDR3 size: 12 residues. CDR3 region: CASSLATDTQYF. CDR3 DNA sequence: TGCGCCAGCAGCTTGGCTACAGATACGCAGTATTTT.

This sequence joins TRBV10-2 and TRBJ2-7; D might be TRBD1 (6 bases). The CDR3 is made up of 15 amino acids. CDR1 and CDR2 from the germline V gene are WSHSY and SAAADI. Trimming shortened V by 7 bases and J by 2 bases, and 18 bases separated the two germline ends. This chain's CDR3 is CASIENQGPPYEQYF. The CDR3 nucleotides are TGCGCCAGCATCGAAAATCAGGGGCCCCCCTACGAGCAGTACTTC.